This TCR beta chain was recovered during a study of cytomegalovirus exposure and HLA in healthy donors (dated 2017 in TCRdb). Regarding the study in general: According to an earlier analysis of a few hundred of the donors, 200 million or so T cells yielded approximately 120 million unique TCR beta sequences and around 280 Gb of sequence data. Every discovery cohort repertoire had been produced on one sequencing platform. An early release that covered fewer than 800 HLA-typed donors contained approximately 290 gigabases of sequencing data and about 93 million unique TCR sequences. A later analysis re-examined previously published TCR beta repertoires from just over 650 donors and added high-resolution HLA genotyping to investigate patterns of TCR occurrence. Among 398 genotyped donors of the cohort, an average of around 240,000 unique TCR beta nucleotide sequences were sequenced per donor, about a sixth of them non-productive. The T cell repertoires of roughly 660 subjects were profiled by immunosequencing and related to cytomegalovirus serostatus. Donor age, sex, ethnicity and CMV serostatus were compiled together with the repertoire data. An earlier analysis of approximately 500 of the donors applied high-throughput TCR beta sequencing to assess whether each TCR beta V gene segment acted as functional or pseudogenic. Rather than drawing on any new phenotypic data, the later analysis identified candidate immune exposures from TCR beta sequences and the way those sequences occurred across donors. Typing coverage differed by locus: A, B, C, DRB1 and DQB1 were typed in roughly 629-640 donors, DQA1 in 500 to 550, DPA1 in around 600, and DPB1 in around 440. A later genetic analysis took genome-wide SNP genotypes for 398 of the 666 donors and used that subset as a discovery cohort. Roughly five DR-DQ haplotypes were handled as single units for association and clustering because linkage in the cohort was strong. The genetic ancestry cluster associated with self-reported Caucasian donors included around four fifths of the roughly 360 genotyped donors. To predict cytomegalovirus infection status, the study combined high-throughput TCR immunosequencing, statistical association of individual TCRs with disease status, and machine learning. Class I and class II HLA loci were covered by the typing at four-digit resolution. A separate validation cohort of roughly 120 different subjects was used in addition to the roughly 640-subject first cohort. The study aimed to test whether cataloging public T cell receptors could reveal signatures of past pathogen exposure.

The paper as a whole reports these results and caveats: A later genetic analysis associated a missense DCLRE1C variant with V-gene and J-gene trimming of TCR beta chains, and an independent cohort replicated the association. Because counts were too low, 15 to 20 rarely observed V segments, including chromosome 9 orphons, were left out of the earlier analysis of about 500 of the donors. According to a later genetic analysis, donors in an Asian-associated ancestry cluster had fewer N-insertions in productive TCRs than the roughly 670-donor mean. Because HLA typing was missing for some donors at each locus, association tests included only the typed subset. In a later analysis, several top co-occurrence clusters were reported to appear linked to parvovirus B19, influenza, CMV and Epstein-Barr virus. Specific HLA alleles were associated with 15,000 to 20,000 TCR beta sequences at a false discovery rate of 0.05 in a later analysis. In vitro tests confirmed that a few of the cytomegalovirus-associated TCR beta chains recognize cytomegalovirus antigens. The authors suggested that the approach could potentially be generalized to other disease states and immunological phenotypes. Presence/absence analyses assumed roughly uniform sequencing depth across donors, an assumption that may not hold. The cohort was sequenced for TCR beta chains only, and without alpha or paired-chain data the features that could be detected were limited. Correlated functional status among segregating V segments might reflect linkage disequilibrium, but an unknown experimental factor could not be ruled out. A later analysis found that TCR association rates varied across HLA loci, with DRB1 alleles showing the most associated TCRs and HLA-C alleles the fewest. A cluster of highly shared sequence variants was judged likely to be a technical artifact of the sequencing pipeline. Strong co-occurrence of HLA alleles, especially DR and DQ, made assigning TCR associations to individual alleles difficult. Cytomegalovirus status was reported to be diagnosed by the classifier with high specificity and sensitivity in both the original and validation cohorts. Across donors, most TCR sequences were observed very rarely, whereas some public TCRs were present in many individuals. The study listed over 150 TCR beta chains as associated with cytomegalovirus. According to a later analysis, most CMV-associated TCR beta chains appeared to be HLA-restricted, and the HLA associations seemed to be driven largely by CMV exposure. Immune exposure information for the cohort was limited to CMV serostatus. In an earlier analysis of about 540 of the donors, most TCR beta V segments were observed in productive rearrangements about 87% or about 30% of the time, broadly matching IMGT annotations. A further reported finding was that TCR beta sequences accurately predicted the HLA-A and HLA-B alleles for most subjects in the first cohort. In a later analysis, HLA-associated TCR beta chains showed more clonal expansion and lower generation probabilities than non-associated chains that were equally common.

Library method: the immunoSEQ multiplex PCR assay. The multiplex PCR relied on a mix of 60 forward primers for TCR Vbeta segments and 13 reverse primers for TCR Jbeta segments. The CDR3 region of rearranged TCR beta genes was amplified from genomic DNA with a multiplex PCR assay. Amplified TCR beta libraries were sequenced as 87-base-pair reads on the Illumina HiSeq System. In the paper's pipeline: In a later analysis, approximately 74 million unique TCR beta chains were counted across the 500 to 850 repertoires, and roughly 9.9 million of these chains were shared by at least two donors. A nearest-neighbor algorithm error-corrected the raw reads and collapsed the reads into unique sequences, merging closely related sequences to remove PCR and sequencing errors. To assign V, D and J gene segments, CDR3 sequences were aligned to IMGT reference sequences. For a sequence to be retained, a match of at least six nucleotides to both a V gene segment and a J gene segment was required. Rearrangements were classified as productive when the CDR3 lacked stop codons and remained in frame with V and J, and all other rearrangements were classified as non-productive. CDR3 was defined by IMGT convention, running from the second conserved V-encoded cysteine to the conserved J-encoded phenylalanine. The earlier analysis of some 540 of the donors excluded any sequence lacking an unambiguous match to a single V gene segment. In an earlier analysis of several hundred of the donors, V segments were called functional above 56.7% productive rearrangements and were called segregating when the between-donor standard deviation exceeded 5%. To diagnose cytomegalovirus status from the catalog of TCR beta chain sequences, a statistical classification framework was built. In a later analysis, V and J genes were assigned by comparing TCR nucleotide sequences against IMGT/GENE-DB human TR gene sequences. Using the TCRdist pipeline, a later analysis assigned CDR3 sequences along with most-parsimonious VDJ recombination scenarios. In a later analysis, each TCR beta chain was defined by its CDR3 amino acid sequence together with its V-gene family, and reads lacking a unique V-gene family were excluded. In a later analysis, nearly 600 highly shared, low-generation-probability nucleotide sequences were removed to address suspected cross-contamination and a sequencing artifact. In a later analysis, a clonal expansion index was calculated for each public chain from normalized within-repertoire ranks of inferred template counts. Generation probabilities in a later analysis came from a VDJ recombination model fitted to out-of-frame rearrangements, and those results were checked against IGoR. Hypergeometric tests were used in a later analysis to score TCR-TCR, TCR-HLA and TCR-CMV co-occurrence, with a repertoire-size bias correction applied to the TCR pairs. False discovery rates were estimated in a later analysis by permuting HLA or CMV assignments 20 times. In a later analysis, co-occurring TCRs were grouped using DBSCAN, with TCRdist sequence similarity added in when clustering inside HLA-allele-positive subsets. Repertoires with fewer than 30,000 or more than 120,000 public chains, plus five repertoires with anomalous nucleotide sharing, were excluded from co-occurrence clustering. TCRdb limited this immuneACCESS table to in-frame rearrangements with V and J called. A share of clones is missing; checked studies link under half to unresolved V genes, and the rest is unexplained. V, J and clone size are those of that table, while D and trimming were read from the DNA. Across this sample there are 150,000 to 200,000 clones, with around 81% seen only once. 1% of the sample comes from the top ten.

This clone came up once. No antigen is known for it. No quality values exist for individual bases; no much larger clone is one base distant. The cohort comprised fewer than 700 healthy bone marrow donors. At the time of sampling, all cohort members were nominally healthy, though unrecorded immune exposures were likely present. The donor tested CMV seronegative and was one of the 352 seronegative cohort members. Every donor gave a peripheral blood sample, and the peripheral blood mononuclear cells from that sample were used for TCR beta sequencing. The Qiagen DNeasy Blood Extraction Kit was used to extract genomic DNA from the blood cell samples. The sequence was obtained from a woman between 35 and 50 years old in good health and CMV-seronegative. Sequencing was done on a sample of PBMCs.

CDR3 protein: CASSPGQRGRNEQFF. The sequenced DNA is TGTGCCAGCAGTCCGGGACAGAGGGGACGGAATGAGCAGTTCTTC. The chain joins TRBV6-1 to TRBJ2-1, with 7 bases aligning to TRBD1. V is cut back by 5 bases and J by 7 bases, with 11 bases in the junction unmatched. CDR1 and CDR2, per the germline V gene, are MNHNS and SASEGT. Its CDR3 holds 15 amino acids, cysteine through phenylalanine. The DNA shown is the 45-base CDR3, in frame from base 1.